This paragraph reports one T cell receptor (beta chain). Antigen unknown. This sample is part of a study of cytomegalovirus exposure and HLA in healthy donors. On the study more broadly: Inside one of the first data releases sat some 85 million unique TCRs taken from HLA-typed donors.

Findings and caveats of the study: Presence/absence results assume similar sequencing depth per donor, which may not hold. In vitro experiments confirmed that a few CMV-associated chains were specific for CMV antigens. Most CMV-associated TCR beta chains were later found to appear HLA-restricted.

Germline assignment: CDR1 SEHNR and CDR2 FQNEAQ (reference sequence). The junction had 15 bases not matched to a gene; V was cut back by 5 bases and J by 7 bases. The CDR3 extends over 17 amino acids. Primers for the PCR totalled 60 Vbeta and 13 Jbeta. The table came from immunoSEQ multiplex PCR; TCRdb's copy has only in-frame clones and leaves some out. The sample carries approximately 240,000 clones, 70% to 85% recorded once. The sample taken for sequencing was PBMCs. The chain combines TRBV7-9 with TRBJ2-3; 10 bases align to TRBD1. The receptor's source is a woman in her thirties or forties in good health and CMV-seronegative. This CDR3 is CASSLKGQGLHTNTQYF. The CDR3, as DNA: TGTGCCAGCAGCCTAAAGGGACAGGGGCTCCACACGAATACGCAGTATTTT.